This T cell receptor (beta chain) appears in the sequencing data of a study of regulatory T cells in long-lasting Graves disease. The time point here: persistent/refractory GD, antithyroid drugs over 5 years with positive TRAb. PBMC RNA served as the TCR library source. This clonotype was picked up a small number of times. Sequencing libraries for TCR beta were prepared with iRepertoire HTBI primers and Arm-PCR of CDR3 regions. TCRdb ran MiXCR on the multiplex PCR reads and lists one entry per CDR3 protein. The profile shows over 650,000 distinct CDR3 sequences, roughly 30% of them singletons. This CDR3 spans 12 amino acids. V gave up 7 bases and J gave up 4 bases, with 13 bases separating them. CDR1 and CDR2 from the germline V gene are SQVTM and ANQGSEA.

This chain joins TRBV29-1 and TRBJ1-2; D may be TRBD1 (6 bases). This receptor was obtained from a female donor with Graves disease. Here the sequenced sample was peripheral blood mononuclear cells (PBMCs), taken when the disease was refractory, from a patient treated with antithyroid drugs. The DNA of the CDR3 is TGCAGCGGCCGAGTACAGGGCTATGGCTACACCTTC. Translating gives CSGRVQGYGYTF. Full variable domain (missing parts from reference TRBV29-1 and TRBJ1-2): SAVISQKPSRDICQRGTSLTIQCQVDSQVTMMFWYRQQPGQSLTLIATANQGSEATYESGFVIDKFPISRPNLTFSTLTVSNMSPEDSSIYLCSGRVQGYGYTFGSGTRLTVV.